This T cell receptor beta chain was observed in a study of identical twins. A universal primer site was created by template switching, with the cDNA bearing unique molecular identifiers. MiXCR was run by TCRdb on the 5' RACE reads, yielding one entry per CDR3 protein. The repertoire includes about 290,000 distinct CDR3 sequences, roughly 8.6% of them detected once, and approximately 6.5% sits in the top ten. Regarding the study as a whole: Sharing of beta out-of-frame sequences by twins showed a weaker excess. Fewer insertions marked abundant cord blood beta clonotypes; young adult naive trended weakly, memory not at all.

Germline V gene lookup returns CDR1 SQVTM and CDR2 ANQGSEA. Trimming shortened V by 7 bases and J by 7 bases, and 16 bases separated the two germline ends. The CDR3 contains 12 residues. This clonotype has ten or more counts. Its target is not known. These data also formed part of another study, on yellow fever vaccine responses in identical twins. Per that paper: Twin vaccine T cell responses reportedly seemed partly convergent, partly personalized.

Sequenced input: CD8+ T cells sorted from blood. The clonotype originates from a woman between 18 and 29 years old in good health. The chain employs TRBV29-1 and TRBJ1-2; a possible D gene is TRBD1 (6 bases). Here the CDR3 reads CSGTGLEAGYTF. The CDR3 DNA reads TGCAGCGGTACAGGGTTAGAGGCTGGCTACACCTTC.